This TCR beta chain is from a study of cytomegalovirus exposure and HLA in healthy donors. Amplification used 60 Vbeta primers and 13 Jbeta primers. The table came from immunoSEQ multiplex PCR; TCRdb's copy has only in-frame clones and leaves some out. The sample consists of about 140,000 clones, more than 60% of them appearing once. Overall study findings and caveats: Earlier analysis found most TCR beta V segments productive about 90% or about 30% of the time.

About this clone: The antigen is not known.

The CDR3 is 14 residues long. Germline-derived CDR1 and CDR2 are MNHNY and SVGAGI (reference sequence). Trimming removed 5 bases from V and 4 bases from J; junction bases left unmatched: 3. This chain uses TRBV6-6 with TRBJ2-4, with 9 bases fitting TRBD1. The sample consisted of PBMCs. The sequence was collected from a man between 35 and 55 years old in good health and CMV-seronegative. CDR3 in DNA: TGTGCCAGCAGTCAGACAGGGGGGAAAAACATTCAGTACTTC. Translating gives CASSQTGGKNIQYF.